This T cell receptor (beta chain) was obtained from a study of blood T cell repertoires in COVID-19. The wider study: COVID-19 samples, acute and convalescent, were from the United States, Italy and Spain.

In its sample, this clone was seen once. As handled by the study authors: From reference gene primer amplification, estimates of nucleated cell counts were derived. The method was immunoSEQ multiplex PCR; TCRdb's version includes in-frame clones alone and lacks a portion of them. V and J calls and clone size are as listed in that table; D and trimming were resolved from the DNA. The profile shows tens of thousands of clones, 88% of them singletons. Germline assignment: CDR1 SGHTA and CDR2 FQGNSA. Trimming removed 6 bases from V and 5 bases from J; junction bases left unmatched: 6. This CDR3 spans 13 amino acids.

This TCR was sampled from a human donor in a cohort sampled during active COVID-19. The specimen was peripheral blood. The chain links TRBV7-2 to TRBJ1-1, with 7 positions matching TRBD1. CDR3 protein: CASSLDRTTEAFF. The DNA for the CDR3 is TGTGCCAGCAGTTTGGACAGGACGACTGAAGCTTTCTTT. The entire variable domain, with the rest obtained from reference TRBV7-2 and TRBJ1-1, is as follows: GAGVSQSPSNKVTEKGKDVELRCDPISGHTALYWYRQSLGQGLEFLIYFQGNSAPDKSGLPSDRFSAERTGGSVSTLTIQRTQQEDSAVYLCASSLDRTTEAFFGQGTRLTVV.